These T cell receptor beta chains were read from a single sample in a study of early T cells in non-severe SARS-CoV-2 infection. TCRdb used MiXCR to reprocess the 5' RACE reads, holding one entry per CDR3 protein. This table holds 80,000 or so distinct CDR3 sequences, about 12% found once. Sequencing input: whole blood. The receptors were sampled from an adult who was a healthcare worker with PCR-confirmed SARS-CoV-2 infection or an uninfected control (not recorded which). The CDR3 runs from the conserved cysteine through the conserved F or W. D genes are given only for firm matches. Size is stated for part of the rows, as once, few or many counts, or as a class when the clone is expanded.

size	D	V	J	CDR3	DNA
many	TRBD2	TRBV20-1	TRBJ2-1	CSALRDYEYNEQFF	TGCAGTGCTCTCCGGGACTATGAATACAATGAGCAGTTCTTC
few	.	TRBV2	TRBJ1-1	CASTTSLNTEAFF	TGTGCCAGCACGACTTCCCTGAACACTGAAGCTTTCTTT
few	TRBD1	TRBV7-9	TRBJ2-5	CASSHRRDRVQETQYF	TGTGCCAGCAGTCATCGAAGGGACAGGGTACAAGAGACCCAGTACTTC
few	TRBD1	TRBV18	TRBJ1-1	CASSPLDRRNTEAFF	TGTGCCAGCTCACCATTGGACAGGAGGAACACTGAAGCTTTCTTT
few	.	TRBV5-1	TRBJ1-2	CASSPGPDEDGYTF	TGCGCCAGCAGTCCCGGGCCCGATGAGGATGGCTACACCTTC
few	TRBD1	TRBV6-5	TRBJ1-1	CASSLQGSLYRAFF	TGTGCCAGCAGTTTACAGGGGTCCCTTTACAGGGCTTTCTTT
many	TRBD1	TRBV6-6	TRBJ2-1	CASDGTGQGVGEQFF	TGTGCCAGCGACGGGACGGGACAGGGTGTTGGTGAGCAGTTCTTC
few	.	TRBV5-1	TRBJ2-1	CASGPGLGVYEQFF	TGCGCCAGCGGGCCGGGGCTAGGGGTCTATGAGCAGTTCTTC
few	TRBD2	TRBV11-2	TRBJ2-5	CASSPTGGLGETQYF	TGTGCCAGCAGCCCGACGGGAGGGTTAGGGGAGACCCAGTACTTC
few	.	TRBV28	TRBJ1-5	CASRMGGDQPQHF	TGTGCCAGCAGGATGGGTGGTGACCAGCCCCAGCATTTT
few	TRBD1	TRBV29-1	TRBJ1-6	CSVGQGGNSPLHF	TGCAGCGTTGGACAGGGCGGTAATTCACCCCTCCACTTT
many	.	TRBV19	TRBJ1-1	CASRFNAGEAFF	TGTGCCAGTAGATTTAATGCAGGTGAAGCTTTCTTT
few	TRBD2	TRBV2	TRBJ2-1	CASNLEAGVYNEQFF	TGTGCCAGCAACCTAGAAGCGGGAGTGTACAATGAGCAGTTCTTC
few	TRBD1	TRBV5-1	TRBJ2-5	CASSLDRGEETQYF	TGCGCCAGCAGCTTGGACAGGGGAGAAGAGACCCAGTACTTC
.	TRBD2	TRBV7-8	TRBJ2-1	CASRSTSGSGSNEQFF	TGTGCCAGCAGATCGACTAGCGGGAGCGGTAGCAATGAGCAGTTCTTC
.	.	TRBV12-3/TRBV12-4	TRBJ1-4	CASSLTGRNEKLFF	TGTGCCAGCAGTTTAACAGGGCGTAATGAAAAACTGTTTTTT
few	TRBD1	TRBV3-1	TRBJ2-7	CASSQDAVGQVDYEQYF	TGTGCCAGCAGCCAAGATGCCGTTGGACAGGTCGACTACGAGCAGTACTTC
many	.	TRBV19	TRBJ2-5	CASSISPSQETQYF	TGTGCCAGTAGTATATCTCCCAGTCAAGAGACCCAGTACTTC
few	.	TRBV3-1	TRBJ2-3	CASSPTGTDTQYF	TGTGCCAGCAGCCCCACAGGGACAGATACGCAGTATTTT
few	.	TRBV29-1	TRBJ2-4	CSVLRINIQYF	TGCAGCGTCCTCAGGATAAACATTCAGTACTTC
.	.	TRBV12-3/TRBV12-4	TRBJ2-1	CASSLVRNEQFF	TGTGCCAGCAGTTTGGTGCGAAATGAGCAGTTCTTC
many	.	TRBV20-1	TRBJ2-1	CSARVRSYNEQFF	TGCAGTGCTAGAGTGCGCTCCTACAATGAGCAGTTCTTC
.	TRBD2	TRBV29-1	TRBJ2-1	CSAGLVSGNEQFF	TGCAGCGCTGGACTAGTCTCTGGCAATGAGCAGTTCTTC
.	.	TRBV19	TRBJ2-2	CASSIPPGELFF	TGTGCCAGTAGTATTCCCCCCGGGGAGCTGTTTTTT
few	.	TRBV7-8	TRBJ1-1	CASSTVRGGNTEAFF	TGTGCCAGCAGCACAGTGCGCGGGGGCAACACTGAAGCTTTCTTT
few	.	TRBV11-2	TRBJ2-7	CASSYDRSVQYF	TGTGCCAGCAGCTACGACCGGTCCGTGCAGTACTTC
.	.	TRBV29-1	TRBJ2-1	CSVLDQSSEQFF	TGCAGCGTTTTGGACCAGTCAAGTGAGCAGTTCTTC
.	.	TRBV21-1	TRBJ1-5	CASSKRWWFRGSQPQHF	TGTGCCAGCAGCAAACGGTGGTGGTTCAGGGGTAGTCAGCCCCAGCATTTT
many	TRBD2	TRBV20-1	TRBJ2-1	CSAPSLAGDNEQFF	TGCAGTGCGCCGAGCCTAGCGGGAGATAATGAGCAGTTCTTC
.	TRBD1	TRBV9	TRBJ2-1	CASSARTGKMNEQFF	TGTGCCAGCAGCGCCCGGACAGGGAAAATGAATGAGCAGTTCTTC
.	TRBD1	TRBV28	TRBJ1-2	CASSPPAGQAYGYTF	TGTGCCAGCAGTCCCCCCGCGGGACAGGCCTATGGCTACACCTTC